The rows below give T cell receptor beta chains drawn from one sample of a study of regulatory T cells in long-lasting Graves disease. TCRdb re-called the multiplex PCR reads with MiXCR, one entry per CDR3 protein. The sample shows approximately 490,000 distinct CDR3 sequences, about 16% of them seen only once. The sample was also linked to a second study, of T cells in Graves' hyperthyroidism and ophthalmopathy.

The sequences come from peripheral blood mononuclear cells (PBMCs), collected at new diagnosis, from a patient treated with antithyroid drugs. These receptors were taken from a man aged 35 to 55 with Graves disease. Each CDR3 is given with its conserved first and last residue. Clone size is stated in some rows and not others, as once, few, many or a class when expanded.

v_call: TRBV27
clone_size: many
cdr3_aa: CASSPMFLASNTGELFF

v_call: TRBV28
clone_size: many
cdr3_aa: CASSSRFSAGTDTQYF

v_call: TRBV30
clone_size: NA
cdr3_aa: CAWSQGFTEAFF

v_call: TRBV10-2
clone_size: NA
cdr3_aa: CASSGLAGGRTYEQYF

v_call: TRBV6-2/TRBV6-3
clone_size: NA
cdr3_aa: CASKLGAGGKMQPQHF

v_call: TRBV20-1
clone_size: many
cdr3_aa: CSAVAGELTDTQYF

v_call: TRBV30
clone_size: many
cdr3_aa: CAWSSWGVNTEAFF

v_call: TRBV7-9
clone_size: many
cdr3_aa: CASSVAGTTGNYGYTF

v_call: TRBV27
clone_size: NA
cdr3_aa: CASSFRIGNEQFF

v_call: TRBV11-3
clone_size: many
cdr3_aa: CASSLAGHGDTQYF

v_call: TRBV13
clone_size: few
cdr3_aa: CASSFGQGWGEQYF

v_call: TRBV24-1
clone_size: NA
cdr3_aa: CATSEPGTGNTIYF

v_call: TRBV29-1
clone_size: NA
cdr3_aa: CSVEGVRRETQYF

v_call: TRBV20-1
clone_size: many
cdr3_aa: CSARDIQDRPYEQYF

v_call: TRBV12-3/TRBV12-4
clone_size: NA
cdr3_aa: CASSGYGGASYEQYF

v_call: TRBV27
clone_size: many
cdr3_aa: CASSLGSRGQITDTQYF

v_call: TRBV10-2
clone_size: few
cdr3_aa: CAQIGTSRNNEQFF

v_call: TRBV9
clone_size: few
cdr3_aa: CASSVDLVSGNTIYF

v_call: TRBV7-9
clone_size: many
cdr3_aa: CASSFAAYEQYF

v_call: TRBV27
clone_size: many
cdr3_aa: CASSLTQGLGEQYF

v_call: TRBV24-1
clone_size: NA
cdr3_aa: CATSAPTSGSHNEQFF

v_call: TRBV6-9
clone_size: NA
cdr3_aa: CASSSHGGNIQYF

v_call: TRBV20-1
clone_size: many
cdr3_aa: CSARDGGLYEQYF

v_call: TRBV12-3/TRBV12-4
clone_size: many
cdr3_aa: CASSDLSSGAAKNIQYF

v_call: TRBV20-1
clone_size: many
cdr3_aa: CSAASRDEKLFF

v_call: TRBV3-1
clone_size: once
cdr3_aa: CASSQDPTLRDGYTF

v_call: TRBV18
clone_size: many
cdr3_aa: CASSPPTRRETQYF

v_call: TRBV4-2
clone_size: NA
cdr3_aa: CASSQGGVTDTQYF

v_call: TRBV5-1
clone_size: NA
cdr3_aa: CVSRARTGGSYNEQFF

v_call: TRBV7-3
clone_size: many
cdr3_aa: CASSPPGRDNEQFF

v_call: TRBV24-1
clone_size: many
cdr3_aa: CATSAGTPYEQYF

v_call: TRBV28
clone_size: many
cdr3_aa: CASSLVGGPTDTQYF

v_call: TRBV29-1
clone_size: many
cdr3_aa: CSVDWQGYGYTF

v_call: TRBV12-3/TRBV12-4
clone_size: many
cdr3_aa: CASRLGGVSYNEQFF

v_call: TRBV30
clone_size: many
cdr3_aa: CAWSGDGYTF

v_call: TRBV5-4
clone_size: few
cdr3_aa: CASSSVPGQGADEQCF

v_call: TRBV12-3/TRBV12-4
clone_size: many
cdr3_aa: CASSFRGTERKLFF

v_call: TRBV19
clone_size: NA
cdr3_aa: CASSLDRGGIQPQHF

v_call: TRBV12-3/TRBV12-4
clone_size: many
cdr3_aa: CASSFSGTDQPQHF

v_call: TRBV28
clone_size: many
cdr3_aa: CASSRLWEGPYEQYF

v_call: TRBV4-1
clone_size: NA
cdr3_aa: CASSQEGDYLPFF

v_call: TRBV5-4
clone_size: few
cdr3_aa: CASSGGGNGEQFF

v_call: TRBV11-2
clone_size: many
cdr3_aa: CASSLAVASGELFF

v_call: TRBV30
clone_size: many
cdr3_aa: CAWSETTEAPFF

v_call: TRBV28
clone_size: many
cdr3_aa: CASRKLDSYTDTQYF

v_call: TRBV27
clone_size: many
cdr3_aa: CASSSERLDIQYF

v_call: TRBV30
clone_size: many
cdr3_aa: CAWGKVNTEAFF

v_call: TRBV20-1
clone_size: few
cdr3_aa: CSANDSPMLPQHF

v_call: TRBV20-1
clone_size: many
cdr3_aa: CSAIPRTRAGSTQYF

v_call: TRBV6-2/TRBV6-3
clone_size: NA
cdr3_aa: CASTIAGGSKGEQFF

v_call: TRBV24-1
clone_size: NA
cdr3_aa: CATSDLERQGKAKNIQYF

v_call: TRBV20-1
clone_size: few
cdr3_aa: CRGTGGRSTEAFF

v_call: TRBV28
clone_size: many
cdr3_aa: CASSLLAGYWNEQFF

v_call: TRBV5-1
clone_size: few
cdr3_aa: CASSLGTGSKEQYF